A selection of T cell receptor beta chains follows, all from one sample in a study of CD8+ T cells in alopecia areata. Generated by immunoSEQ multiplex PCR, the TCRdb table keeps only in-frame clones and is missing some. Seen here are some 170,000 clones, about 67% observed once, and the top ten hold around 10%. The sample was CD8+ T cells sorted from blood, taken at week 0. All receptors come from a human donor with alopecia areata. The CDR3 runs from the conserved cysteine through the conserved F or W. A D gene is named only where the DNA matches it firmly. The size entry is marked missing in some rows and otherwise reads once, few, many or a size class.

J gene,CDR3 length,V gene,clone size,D gene,CDR3 DNA,CDR3 protein
TRBJ2-5,15,TRBV28,.,TRBD1,TGTGCCAGCACCCAAGAGGGGGCGTCTCAAGAGACCCAGTACTTC,CASTQEGASQETQYF
TRBJ1-2,14,TRBV5-5,.,TRBD1,TGTGCCAGCAGTCCAACAGGGGGGAGAGATGGCTACACCTTC,CASSPTGGRDGYTF
TRBJ2-5,11,TRBV11-2,few,.,TGTGCCAGCAGCTTACAAGAGACCCAGTACTTC,CASSLQETQYF
TRBJ1-6,14,TRBV5-4,.,.,TGTGCCAGCAGCTTGCACAGGGACAATTCACCCCTCCACTTT,CASSLHRDNSPLHF
TRBJ1-1,12,TRBV12-5,.,.,TGTGCTGGTGGATCAGGGCTAAGAGAAGCTTTCTTT,CAGGSGLREAFF
TRBJ1-2,16,TRBV7-9,once,TRBD1,TGTGCCAGCAGCTTACTAATGGGACAGGCTAACTATGGCTACACCTTC,CASSLLMGQANYGYTF
TRBJ1-5,14,TRBV27,.,.,TGTGCCAGTAAGGGGGGATCGTGGGATCAGCCCCAGCATTTT,CASKGGSWDQPQHF
TRBJ2-4,15,TRBV29-1,.,.,TGCAGCGTCGTTACCGTGGTGGACCCCAAAAACATTCAGTACTTC,CSVVTVVDPKNIQYF
TRBJ2-2,17,TRBV4-1,.,TRBD1,TGCGCCAGCAGCCGATGGGGACAGGGGGCGAGCACCGGGGAGCTGTTTTTT,CASSRWGQGASTGELFF
TRBJ2-7,15,TRBV5-1,.,.,TGCGCCAGCAGCTTGGTCCAGGGAGCGGTCTACGAGCAGTACTTC,CASSLVQGAVYEQYF
TRBJ2-1,14,TRBV5-1,.,TRBD2,TGCGCCAGCAGCTTCGGGGGGACCTACAATGAGCAGTTCTTC,CASSFGGTYNEQFF
TRBJ2-7,14,TRBV6-5,.,.,TGTGCCAGCAGCACTTACAGGACGGGCTACGAGCAGTACTTC,CASSTYRTGYEQYF
TRBJ2-7,15,TRBV27,.,.,TGTGCCAGCAGTCCAATTGGGGGGGCCAACTACGAGCAGTACTTC,CASSPIGGANYEQYF
TRBJ2-7,12,TRBV5-1,few,.,TGCGCCAGCAGCTGGGCAGGGGACGAGCAGTACTTC,CASSWAGDEQYF
TRBJ2-4,11,TRBV30,.,.,TGTGCCTGGAGGTTCAAAAACATTCAGTACTTC,CAWRFKNIQYF
TRBJ1-2,12,TRBV29-1,.,.,TGCAGCGTTGTCGGGACACCTTATGGCTACACCTTC,CSVVGTPYGYTF
TRBJ1-4,15,TRBV27,.,TRBD1,TGTGCCAGCAGCCACGGGACAGGGCCTAATGAAAAACTGTTTTTT,CASSHGTGPNEKLFF
TRBJ2-3,15,TRBV15,.,.,TGTGCCACCAGCAGATTGGGGAATGGGCCAGATACGCAGTATTTT,CATSRLGNGPDTQYF